A selection of T cell receptor beta chains follows, all from one sample in a study of somatic mutations in cytotoxic T cells in rheumatoid arthritis. Measured with immunoSEQ multiplex PCR; TCRdb has only the in-frame clones, and not every one. The sample includes 15,000 to 20,000 clones, around 79% of them seen just once. The material sequenced was CD8+ T cells sorted from blood. These receptors were taken from a woman in her 50s in good health. The CDR3 runs from the conserved cysteine through the conserved F or W. The order of the fields is J gene, CDR3 length, V gene, clone size, D gene, CDR3 DNA, CDR3 protein. D genes are given only for firm matches. Size is stated for part of the rows, as once, few or many counts, or as a class when the clone is expanded.

J gene: TRBJ2-3; CDR3 length: 21; V gene: TRBV9; clone size: .; D gene: TRBD2; CDR3 DNA: TGTGCCAGCAGCGTAGCCGTTCGAGTGGGACTAGCGGAGGTCGGCACAGATACGCAGTATTTT; CDR3 protein: CASSVAVRVGLAEVGTDTQYF
J gene: TRBJ2-7; CDR3 length: 12; V gene: TRBV5-4; clone size: .; D gene: .; CDR3 DNA: TGTGCCAGCAGCTTGGAGGGGCGGGAGCAGTACTTC; CDR3 protein: CASSLEGREQYF
J gene: TRBJ2-1; CDR3 length: 13; V gene: TRBV19; clone size: .; D gene: .; CDR3 DNA: TGTGCCAGTACTAATCCGGCTGGGAATGAGCAGTTCTTC; CDR3 protein: CASTNPAGNEQFF
J gene: TRBJ2-7; CDR3 length: 12; V gene: TRBV19; clone size: .; D gene: TRBD1; CDR3 DNA: TGTGCCACCCGACAGGGAATTAGGGAGCAGTACTTC; CDR3 protein: CATRQGIREQYF
J gene: TRBJ2-1; CDR3 length: 16; V gene: TRBV5-4; clone size: once; D gene: .; CDR3 DNA: TGTGCCAGCAGCCCGGCGGTCTTTTTCTCCTACAATGAGCAGTTCTTC; CDR3 protein: CASSPAVFFSYNEQFF
J gene: TRBJ2-2; CDR3 length: 17; V gene: TRBV14; clone size: .; D gene: TRBD2; CDR3 DNA: TGTGCCAGCAGCCAAGATGGACTAGCGGGCTACACCGGGGAGCTGTTTTTT; CDR3 protein: CASSQDGLAGYTGELFF
J gene: TRBJ1-1; CDR3 length: 12; V gene: TRBV6-1; clone size: .; D gene: .; CDR3 DNA: TGTGCCAGCAGTGAGGCGAATACCGAAGCTTTCTTT; CDR3 protein: CASSEANTEAFF
J gene: TRBJ1-2; CDR3 length: 15; V gene: TRBV6-4; clone size: .; D gene: .; CDR3 DNA: TGTGCCAGCAGTGTTGGCAGGGTCGAGGACTATGGCTACACCTTC; CDR3 protein: CASSVGRVEDYGYTF
J gene: TRBJ1-3; CDR3 length: 15; V gene: TRBV12-1; clone size: once; D gene: .; CDR3 DNA: TGTGCCAGCAGCTGGGGACAGAGCTCTGGAAACACCATATATTTT; CDR3 protein: CASSWGQSSGNTIYF
J gene: TRBJ1-5; CDR3 length: 18; V gene: TRBV4-2; clone size: .; D gene: .; CDR3 DNA: TGTGCCAGCAGCCAAGAGTTTAGCGGCCCTCGCGGCAATCAGCCCCAGCATTTT; CDR3 protein: CASSQEFSGPRGNQPQHF
J gene: TRBJ2-5; CDR3 length: 18; V gene: TRBV7-9; clone size: .; D gene: .; CDR3 DNA: TGTGCCAGCAACATCAATTTCGGGATGGCGGTGTACCAAGAGACCCAGTACTTC; CDR3 protein: CASNINFGMAVYQETQYF
J gene: TRBJ2-7; CDR3 length: 19; V gene: TRBV7-9; clone size: few; D gene: TRBD1; CDR3 DNA: TGTGCCAGCAGCTTATTTCCCTCTCTTGGACAGGGGGTACCCTACGAGCAGTACTTC; CDR3 protein: CASSLFPSLGQGVPYEQYF
J gene: TRBJ1-5; CDR3 length: 12; V gene: TRBV7-9; clone size: .; D gene: .; CDR3 DNA: TGTGCCAGCAGCTTAGCTACAGGGCCCCAGCATTTT; CDR3 protein: CASSLATGPQHF
J gene: TRBJ2-7; CDR3 length: 13; V gene: TRBV15; clone size: .; D gene: .; CDR3 DNA: TGTGCCACCAGTCGGGACCCACTCTACGAGCAGTACTTC; CDR3 protein: CATSRDPLYEQYF
J gene: TRBJ2-7; CDR3 length: 14; V gene: TRBV7-6; clone size: .; D gene: .; CDR3 DNA: TGTGCCAGCACCCCCCGGGAGGGGGCCCACGAGCAGTACTTC; CDR3 protein: CASTPREGAHEQYF
J gene: TRBJ2-5; CDR3 length: 15; V gene: TRBV11-2; clone size: .; D gene: TRBD2; CDR3 DNA: TGTGCCAGCAGCTTAGGGCGCGGGGGACAAGAGACCCAGTACTTC; CDR3 protein: CASSLGRGGQETQYF